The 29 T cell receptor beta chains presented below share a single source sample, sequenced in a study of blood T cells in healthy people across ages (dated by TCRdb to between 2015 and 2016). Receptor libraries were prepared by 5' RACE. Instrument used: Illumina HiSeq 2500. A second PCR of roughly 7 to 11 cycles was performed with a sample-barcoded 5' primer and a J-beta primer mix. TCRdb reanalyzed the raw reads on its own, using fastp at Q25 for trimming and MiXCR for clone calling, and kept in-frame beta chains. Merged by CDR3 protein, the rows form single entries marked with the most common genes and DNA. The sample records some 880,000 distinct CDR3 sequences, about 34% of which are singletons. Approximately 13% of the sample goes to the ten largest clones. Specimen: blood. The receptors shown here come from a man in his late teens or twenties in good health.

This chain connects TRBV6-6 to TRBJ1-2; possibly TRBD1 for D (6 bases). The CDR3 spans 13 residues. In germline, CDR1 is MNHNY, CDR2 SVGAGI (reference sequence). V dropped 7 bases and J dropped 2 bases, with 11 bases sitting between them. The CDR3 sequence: CASTPTGNYGYTF. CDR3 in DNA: TGTGCCAGCACACCGACAGGAAACTATGGCTACACCTTC.

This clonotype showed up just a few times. CDR3 nucleotide sequence: TGTGCCAGCAGTTACGACCCGACAGGGGGGGCTGAAGCTTTCTTT. The encoded protein is CASSYDPTGGAEAFF. The genes are TRBV6-2 or TRBV6-3 and TRBJ1-1; 9 bases match TRBD1. Germline lookup yields CDR1 MNHEY and CDR2 SVGEGT. The CDR3 has 15 amino acids. The V gene end was trimmed by 2 bases and the J gene end by 6 bases; junction bases not matched to a gene: 7.

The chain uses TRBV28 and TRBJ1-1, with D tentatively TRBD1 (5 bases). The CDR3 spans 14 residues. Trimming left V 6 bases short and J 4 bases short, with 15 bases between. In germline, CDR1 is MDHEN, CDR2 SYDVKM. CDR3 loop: CASSYPRGGTEAFF. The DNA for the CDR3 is TGTGCCAGCAGCTACCCACGCGGGGGCACTGAAGCTTTCTTT.

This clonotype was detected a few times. The CDR3 nucleotides read TGTGCCAGCAGCCTAGACAGATCGGAATTGACTGAAGCTTTCTTT. This codes for CASSLDRSELTEAFF. The chain recombines TRBV7-2 with TRBJ1-1, with D maybe TRBD1 (5 bases). This CDR3 region has 15 residues. Germline V gene data show CDR1 as SGHTA and CDR2 as FQGNSA. The germline V and J ends were trimmed by 5 bases and 5 bases, with 18 bases remaining between them.

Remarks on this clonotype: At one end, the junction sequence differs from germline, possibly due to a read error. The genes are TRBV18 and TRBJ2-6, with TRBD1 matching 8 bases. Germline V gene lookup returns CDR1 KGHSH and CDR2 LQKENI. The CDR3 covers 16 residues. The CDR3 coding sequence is TGTGCCAGCTCACGATCAGGGGGCCCTGGGGCCACCGTCCTGACTTTC. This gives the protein CASSRSGGPGATVLTF.

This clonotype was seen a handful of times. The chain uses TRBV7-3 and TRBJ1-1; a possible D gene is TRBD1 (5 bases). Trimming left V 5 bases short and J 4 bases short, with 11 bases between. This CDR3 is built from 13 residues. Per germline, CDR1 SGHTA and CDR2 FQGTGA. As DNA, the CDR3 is TGTGCCAGCAGCACCAGGGAGGGCACTGAAGCTTTCTTT. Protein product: CASSTREGTEAFF.

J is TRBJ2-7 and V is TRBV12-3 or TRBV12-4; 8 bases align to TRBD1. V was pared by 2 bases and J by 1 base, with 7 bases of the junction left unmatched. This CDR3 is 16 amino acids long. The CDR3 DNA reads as TGTGCCAGCAGTTTAAGTAGGACAGGGAGTTCCTACGAGCAGTACTTC. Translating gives CASSLSRTGSSYEQYF.

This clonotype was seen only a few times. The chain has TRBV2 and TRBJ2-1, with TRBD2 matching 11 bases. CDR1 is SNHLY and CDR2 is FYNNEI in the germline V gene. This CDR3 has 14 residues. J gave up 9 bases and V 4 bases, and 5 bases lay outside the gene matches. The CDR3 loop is CASSARLAGTEQFF. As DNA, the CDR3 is TGTGCCAGCAGTGCGAGACTAGCGGGGACTGAGCAGTTCTTC.

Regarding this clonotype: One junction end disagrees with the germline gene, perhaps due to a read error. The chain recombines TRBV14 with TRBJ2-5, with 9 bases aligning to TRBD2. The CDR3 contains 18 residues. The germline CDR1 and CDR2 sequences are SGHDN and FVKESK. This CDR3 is CASSLLRAASGDQEAQYF. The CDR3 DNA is TGTGCCAGCAGTCTCCTAAGGGCAGCTAGCGGGGACCAAGAGGCCCAGTACTTC.

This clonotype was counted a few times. CDR3 coding DNA: TGCGCCAGCAGCCGGACAGGGGGGCTCAATTCACCCCTCCACTTT. Protein sequence: CASSRTGGLNSPLHF. V usage is TRBV4-1 and J usage is TRBJ1-6, with 10 bases matching TRBD1. Germline V gene lookup returns CDR1 MGHRA and CDR2 YSYEKL. The CDR3 has 15 amino acids. V gave up 4 bases and J gave up 7 bases; unmatched junction bases: 4.

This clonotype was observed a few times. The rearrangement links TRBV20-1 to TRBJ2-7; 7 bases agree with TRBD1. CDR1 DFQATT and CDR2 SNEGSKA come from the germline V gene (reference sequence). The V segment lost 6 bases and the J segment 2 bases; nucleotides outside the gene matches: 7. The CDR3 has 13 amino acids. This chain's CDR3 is CSADTGVTYEQYF. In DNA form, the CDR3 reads TGCAGTGCCGACACAGGGGTTACCTACGAGCAGTACTTC.

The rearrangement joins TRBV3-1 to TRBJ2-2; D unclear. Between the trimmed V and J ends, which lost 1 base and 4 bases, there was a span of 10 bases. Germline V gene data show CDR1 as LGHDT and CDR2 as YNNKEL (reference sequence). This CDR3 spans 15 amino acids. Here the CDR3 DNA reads TGTGCCAGCAGCCAAGTACCCCCGTCCACCGGGGAGCTGTTTTTT. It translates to CASSQVPPSTGELFF.

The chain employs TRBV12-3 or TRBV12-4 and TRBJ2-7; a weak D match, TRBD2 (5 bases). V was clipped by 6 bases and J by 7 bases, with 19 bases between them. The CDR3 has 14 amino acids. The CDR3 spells CASRLRDYGNEQYF. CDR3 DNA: TGTGCCAGCAGGTTAAGAGACTATGGTAATGAGCAGTACTTC.

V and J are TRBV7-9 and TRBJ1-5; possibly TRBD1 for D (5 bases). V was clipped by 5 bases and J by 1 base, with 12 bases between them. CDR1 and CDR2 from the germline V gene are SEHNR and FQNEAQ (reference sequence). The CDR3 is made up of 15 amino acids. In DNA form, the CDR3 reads TGTGCCAGCAGCGGGGAGACAGTCAGCAATCAGCCCCAGCATTTT. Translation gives CASSGETVSNQPQHF.

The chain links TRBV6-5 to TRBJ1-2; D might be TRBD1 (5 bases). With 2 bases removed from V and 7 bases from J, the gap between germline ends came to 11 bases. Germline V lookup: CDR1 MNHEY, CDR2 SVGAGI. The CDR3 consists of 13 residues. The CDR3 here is CASSYGTRGGYTF. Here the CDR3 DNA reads TGTGCCAGCAGTTACGGGACGCGGGGTGGCTACACCTTC.

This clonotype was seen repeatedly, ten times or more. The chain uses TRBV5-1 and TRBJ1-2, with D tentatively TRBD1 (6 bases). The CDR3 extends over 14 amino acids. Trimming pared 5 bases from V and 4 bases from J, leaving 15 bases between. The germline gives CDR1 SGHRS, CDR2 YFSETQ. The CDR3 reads CASSPKGQIYGYTF. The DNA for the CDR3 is TGCGCCAGCAGTCCTAAAGGACAGATCTATGGCTACACCTTC.

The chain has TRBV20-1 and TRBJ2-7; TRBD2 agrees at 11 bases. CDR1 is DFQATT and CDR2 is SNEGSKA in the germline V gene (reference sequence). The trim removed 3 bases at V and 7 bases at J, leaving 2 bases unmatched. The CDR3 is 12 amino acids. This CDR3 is CSASSSGGEQYF. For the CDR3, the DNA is TGCAGTGCTAGCTCTAGCGGGGGGGAGCAGTACTTC.

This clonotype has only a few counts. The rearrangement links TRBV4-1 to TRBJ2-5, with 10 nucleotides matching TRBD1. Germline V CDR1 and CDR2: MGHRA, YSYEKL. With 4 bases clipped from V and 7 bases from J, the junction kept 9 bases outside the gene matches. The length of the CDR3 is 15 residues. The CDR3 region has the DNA TGCGCCAGCAGCCTCGGGACAGGGGTTGGTCGGACCCAGTACTTC. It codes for CASSLGTGVGRTQYF.

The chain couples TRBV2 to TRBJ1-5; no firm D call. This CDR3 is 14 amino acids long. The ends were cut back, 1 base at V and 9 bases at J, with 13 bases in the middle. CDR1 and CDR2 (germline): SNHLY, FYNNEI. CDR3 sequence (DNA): TGTGCCAGCAGTGAAGTGGGCCATCGAGGGCCCCAGCATTTT. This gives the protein CASSEVGHRGPQHF. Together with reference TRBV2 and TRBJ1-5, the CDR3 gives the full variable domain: EPEVTQTPSHQVTQMGQEVILRCVPISNHLYFYWYRQILGQKVEFLVSFYNNEISEKSEIFDDQFSVERPDGSNFTLKIRSTKLEDSAMYFCASSEVGHRGPQHFGDGTRLSIL.

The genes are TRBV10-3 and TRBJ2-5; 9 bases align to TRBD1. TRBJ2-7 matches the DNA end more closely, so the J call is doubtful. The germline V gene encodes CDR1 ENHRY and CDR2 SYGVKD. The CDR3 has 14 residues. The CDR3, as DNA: TGTGCCATCCTCCAGGGACAGGGTACCTACGAGCAGTACTTC. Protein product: CAILQGQGTYEQYF.

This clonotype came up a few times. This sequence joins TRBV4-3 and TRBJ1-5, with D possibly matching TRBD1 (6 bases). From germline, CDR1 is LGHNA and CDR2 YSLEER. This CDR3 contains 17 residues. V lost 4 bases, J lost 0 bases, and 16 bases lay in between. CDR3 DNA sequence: TGCGCCAGCAGCCTCAAGAGGTTCAGGGGTAGCAATCAGCCCCAGCATTTT. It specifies CASSLKRFRGSNQPQHF.

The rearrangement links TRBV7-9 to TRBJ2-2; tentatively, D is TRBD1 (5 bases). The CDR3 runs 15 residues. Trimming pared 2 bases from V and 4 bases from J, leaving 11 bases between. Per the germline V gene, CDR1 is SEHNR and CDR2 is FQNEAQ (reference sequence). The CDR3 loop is CASSLLQVTTGELFF. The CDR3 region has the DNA TGTGCCAGCAGCTTACTACAGGTGACCACCGGGGAGCTGTTTTTT.

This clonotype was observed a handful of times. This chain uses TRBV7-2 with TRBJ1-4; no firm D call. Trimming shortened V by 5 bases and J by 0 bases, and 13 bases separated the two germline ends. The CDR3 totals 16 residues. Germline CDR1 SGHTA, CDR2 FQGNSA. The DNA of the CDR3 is TGTGCCAGCAGCCTCCCAGTCGGGGCAACTAATGAAAAACTGTTTTTT. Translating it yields CASSLPVGATNEKLFF.

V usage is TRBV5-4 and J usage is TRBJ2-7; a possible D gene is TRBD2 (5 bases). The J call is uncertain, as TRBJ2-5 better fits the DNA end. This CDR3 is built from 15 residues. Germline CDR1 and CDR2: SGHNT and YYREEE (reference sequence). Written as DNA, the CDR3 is TGTGCCAGCAGCCAGCTCGGCGGGCAGGAAGAGACCCAGTACTTC. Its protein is CASSQLGGQEETQYF.

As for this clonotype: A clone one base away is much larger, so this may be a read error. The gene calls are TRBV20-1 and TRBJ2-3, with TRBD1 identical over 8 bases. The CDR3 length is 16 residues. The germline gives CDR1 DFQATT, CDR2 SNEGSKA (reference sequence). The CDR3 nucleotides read TGCGGTGCTGGGACTCCAGGGGGCTCCATCACAGATACGCAGTATTTT. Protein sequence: CGAGTPGGSITDTQYF.

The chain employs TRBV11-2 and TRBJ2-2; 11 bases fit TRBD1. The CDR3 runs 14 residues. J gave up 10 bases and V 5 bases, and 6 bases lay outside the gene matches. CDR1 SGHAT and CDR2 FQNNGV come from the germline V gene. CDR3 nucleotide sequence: TGTGCCAGCAGCGTAAGGACAGGGGGCTTGGAGCTGTTTTTT. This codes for CASSVRTGGLELFF.

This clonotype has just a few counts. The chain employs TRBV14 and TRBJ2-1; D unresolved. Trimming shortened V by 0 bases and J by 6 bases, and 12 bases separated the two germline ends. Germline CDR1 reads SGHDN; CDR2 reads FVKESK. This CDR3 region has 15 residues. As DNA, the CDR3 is TGTGCCAGCAGCCAAGATGTCGGGTTTGGCAATGAGCAGTTCTTC. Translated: CASSQDVGFGNEQFF. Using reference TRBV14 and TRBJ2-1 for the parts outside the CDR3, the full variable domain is EAGVTQFPSHSVIEKGQTVTLRCDPISGHDNLYWYRRVMGKEIKFLLHFVKESKQDESGMPNNRFLAERTGGTYSTLKVQPAELEDSGVYFCASSQDVGFGNEQFFGPGTRLTVL.

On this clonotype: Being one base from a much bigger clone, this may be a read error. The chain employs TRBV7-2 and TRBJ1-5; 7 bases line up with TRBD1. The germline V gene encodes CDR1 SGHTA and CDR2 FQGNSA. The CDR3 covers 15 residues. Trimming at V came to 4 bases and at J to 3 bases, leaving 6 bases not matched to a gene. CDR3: CTSSSGTAHNQPQHF. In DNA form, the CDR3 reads TGTACCAGCAGCTCTGGGACAGCGCACAATCAGCCCCAGCATTTT. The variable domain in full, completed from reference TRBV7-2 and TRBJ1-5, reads GAGVSQSPSNKVTEKGKDVELRCDPISGHTALYWYRQSLGQGLEFLIYFQGNSAPDKSGLPSDRFSAERTGGSVSTLTIQRTQQEDSAVYLCTSSSGTAHNQPQHFGDGTRLSIL.

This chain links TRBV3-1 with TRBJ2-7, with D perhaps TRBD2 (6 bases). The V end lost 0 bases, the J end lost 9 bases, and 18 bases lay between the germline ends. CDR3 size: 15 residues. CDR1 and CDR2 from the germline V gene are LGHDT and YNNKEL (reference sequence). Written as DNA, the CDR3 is TGTGCCAGCAGCCAAGATGGTGGAGGGGCCCGTGGGCAGTACTTC. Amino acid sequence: CASSQDGGGARGQYF.